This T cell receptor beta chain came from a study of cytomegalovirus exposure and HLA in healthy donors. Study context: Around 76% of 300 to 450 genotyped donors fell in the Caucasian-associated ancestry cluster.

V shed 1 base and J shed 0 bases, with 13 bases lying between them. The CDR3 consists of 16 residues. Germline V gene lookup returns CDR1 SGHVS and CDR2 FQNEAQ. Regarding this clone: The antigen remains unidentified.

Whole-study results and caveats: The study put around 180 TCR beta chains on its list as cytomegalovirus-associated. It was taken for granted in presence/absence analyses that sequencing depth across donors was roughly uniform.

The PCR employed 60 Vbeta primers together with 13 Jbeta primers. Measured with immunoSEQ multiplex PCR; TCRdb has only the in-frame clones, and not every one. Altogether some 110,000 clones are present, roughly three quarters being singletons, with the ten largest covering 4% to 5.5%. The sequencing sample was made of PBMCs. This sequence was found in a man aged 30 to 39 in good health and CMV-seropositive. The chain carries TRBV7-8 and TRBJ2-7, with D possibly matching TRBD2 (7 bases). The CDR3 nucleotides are TGTGCCAGCAGCTTAGGGGGGGGGCGAATCTCCTACGAGCAGTACTTC. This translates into CASSLGGGRISYEQYF. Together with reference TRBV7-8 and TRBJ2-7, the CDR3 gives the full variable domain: GAGVSQSPRYKVAKRGQDVALRCDPISGHVSLFWYQQALGQGPEFLTYFQNEAQLDKSGLPSDRFFAERPEGSVSTLKIQRTQQEDSAVYLCASSLGGGRISYEQYFGPGTRLTVT.